This is a list of T cell receptor beta chains from one sample in a study of vaccination effects on CD4 cells after COVID-19. TCRdb's copy holds only in-frame clones and misses some; the assay was immunoSEQ multiplex PCR. Of 57,000 or so clones in the sample, less than 80% are singletons; the top ten hold 1.2%. These TCRs are of unknown antigen specificity. Specimen: CD4+ T cells from PBMCs cultured with HCoV-229E spike peptides, collected after COVID-19 vaccination. Receptors originate from a human donor who received a COVID-19 vaccine. CDR3s include the opening cysteine and the closing phenylalanine or tryptophan. A D gene is named only where the DNA matches it firmly. Size is stated for part of the rows, as once, few or many counts, or as a class when the clone is expanded.

V,length,J,size,D,DNA,CDR3
TRBV9,15,TRBJ2-1,NA,TRBD1,TGTGCCAGCAGCGTAGGACAGGGGTCCTACAATGAGCAGTTCTTC,CASSVGQGSYNEQFF
TRBV6-2/TRBV6-3,14,TRBJ2-5,few,NA,TGTGCCAGCAGTTACGAGTATGGGCGTGAGACCCAGTACTTC,CASSYEYGRETQYF
TRBV25-1,14,TRBJ2-5,NA,TRBD1,TGTGCCAGCAGAAGATCAGGGGGCGCGGAGACCCAGTACTTC,CASRRSGGAETQYF
TRBV7-6,17,TRBJ2-6,NA,NA,TGTGCCAGCAGCCCTGGACTGCCGTTCTCTGGGGCCAACGTCCTGACTTTC,CASSPGLPFSGANVLTF
TRBV21-1,20,TRBJ2-1,NA,NA,TGTGCCAGCAGGGAAATGAACCCGGTCGGGACTAGCGGGGGGGCGAATGAGCAGTTCTTC,CASREMNPVGTSGGANEQFF
TRBV5-1,18,TRBJ2-3,NA,NA,TGCGCCAGCAGCTTGGCCACTTTCCCAGTCGGCGTTTCAGATACGCAGTATTTT,CASSLATFPVGVSDTQYF
TRBV2,14,TRBJ1-4,NA,NA,TGTGCCAGCAGTGACCAGGGTCAAACAAAAAAACTGTTTTTT,CASSDQGQTKKLFF
TRBV19,14,TRBJ2-5,NA,NA,TGTGCCAGTAGTACCAACCGGGACAAAGAGACCCAGTACTTC,CASSTNRDKETQYF
TRBV7-6,15,TRBJ2-3,NA,NA,TGTGCCAGCAGCTTAAGTACAGCTAGCACAGATACGCAGTATTTT,CASSLSTASTDTQYF
TRBV7-9,14,TRBJ2-3,NA,NA,TGTGCCAGCAGCTTAGGGAGGGGGGGAGATACGCAGTATTTT,CASSLGRGGDTQYF